This T cell receptor (beta chain) was captured by sequencing in a study of cytomegalovirus exposure and HLA in healthy donors. Overall study: The early release's HLA-typed donors yielded tens of millions of unique TCRs. General study points: A later analysis appeared to link common viral pathogens to several of the most significant clusters. The study assumed roughly uniform donor sequencing depth for presence/absence analyses. Later work found most CMV-associated TCR beta chains apparently HLA-restricted.

CDR3 length: 15 amino acids. Germline-derived CDR1 and CDR2 are LGHNA and YSLEER. Trimming took 1 base from V and 5 from J, leaving 12 bases between them. Comment on this clone: The antigen is unknown.

The primer mix had 60 Vbeta and 13 Jbeta primers. Some clones are missing from TCRdb's copy, which holds only in-frame ones; the method was immunoSEQ multiplex PCR. The sample holds more than 130,000 clones; about four fifths are singletons and the top ten take roughly 2.8%. The sequence came from a male donor in good health and CMV-seronegative. Sequenced: PBMCs. The J gene is TRBJ1-5, the V gene TRBV4-3; D uncertain. For the CDR3, the DNA is TGCGCCAGCAGCCAAGTTTGGGCAGTTGATCAGCCCCAGCATTTT. Translated, it gives CASSQVWAVDQPQHF.